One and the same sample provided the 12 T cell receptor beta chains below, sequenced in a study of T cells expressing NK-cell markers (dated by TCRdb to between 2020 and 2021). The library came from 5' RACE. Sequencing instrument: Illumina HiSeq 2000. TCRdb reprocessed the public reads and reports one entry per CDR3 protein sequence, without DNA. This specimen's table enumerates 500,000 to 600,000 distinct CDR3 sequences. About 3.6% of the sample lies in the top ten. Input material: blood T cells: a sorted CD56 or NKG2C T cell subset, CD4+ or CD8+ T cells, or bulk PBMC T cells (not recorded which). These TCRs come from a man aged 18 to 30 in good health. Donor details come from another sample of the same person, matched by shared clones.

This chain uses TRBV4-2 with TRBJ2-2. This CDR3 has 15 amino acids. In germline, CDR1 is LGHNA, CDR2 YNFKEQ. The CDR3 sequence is CASSQVSLRTGELFF.

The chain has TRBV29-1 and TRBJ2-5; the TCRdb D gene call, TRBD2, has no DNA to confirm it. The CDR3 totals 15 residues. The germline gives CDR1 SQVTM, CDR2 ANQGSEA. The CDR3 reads CSVDGTSGSSETQYF.

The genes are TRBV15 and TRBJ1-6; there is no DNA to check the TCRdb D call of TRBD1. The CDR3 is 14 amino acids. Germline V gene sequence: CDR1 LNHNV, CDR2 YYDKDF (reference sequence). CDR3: CATSGGRYNSPLHF.

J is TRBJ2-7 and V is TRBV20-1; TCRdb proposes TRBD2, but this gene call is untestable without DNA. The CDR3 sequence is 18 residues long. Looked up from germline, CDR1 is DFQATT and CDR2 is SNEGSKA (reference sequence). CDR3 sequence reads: CSARDPGLTPRSSYEQYF.

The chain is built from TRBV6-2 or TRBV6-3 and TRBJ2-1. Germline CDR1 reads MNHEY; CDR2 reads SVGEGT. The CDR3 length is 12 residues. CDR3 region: CASKMVLGEQFF.

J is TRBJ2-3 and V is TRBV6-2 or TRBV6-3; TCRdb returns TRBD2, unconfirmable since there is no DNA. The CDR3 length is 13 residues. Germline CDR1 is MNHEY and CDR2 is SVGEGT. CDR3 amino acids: CASSLRTTDTQYF.

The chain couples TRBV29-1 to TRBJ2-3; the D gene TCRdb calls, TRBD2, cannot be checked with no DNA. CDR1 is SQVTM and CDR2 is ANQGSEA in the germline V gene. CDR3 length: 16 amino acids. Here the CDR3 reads CSEGTSGSWGTDTQYF.

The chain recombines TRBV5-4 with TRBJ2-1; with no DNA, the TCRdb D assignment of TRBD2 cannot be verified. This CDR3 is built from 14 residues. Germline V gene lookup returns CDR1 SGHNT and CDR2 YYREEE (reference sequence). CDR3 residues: CASSLGRESNEQFF.

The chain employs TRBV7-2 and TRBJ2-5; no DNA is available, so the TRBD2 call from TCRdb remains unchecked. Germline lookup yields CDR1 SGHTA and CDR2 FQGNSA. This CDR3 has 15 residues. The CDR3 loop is CASSLGPGRVETQYF.

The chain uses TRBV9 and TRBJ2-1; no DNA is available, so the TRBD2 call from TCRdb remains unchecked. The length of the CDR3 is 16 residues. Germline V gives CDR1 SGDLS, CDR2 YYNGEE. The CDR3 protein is CASSSRGSGGAGEQFF.

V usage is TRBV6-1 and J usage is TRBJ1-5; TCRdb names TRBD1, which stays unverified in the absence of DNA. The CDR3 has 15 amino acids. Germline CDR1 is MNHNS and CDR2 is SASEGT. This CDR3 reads CASSPQGGGNQPQHF.

The CDR3 loop is CASSQESQVQNEQYF. V is TRBV4-2 and J is TRBJ2-7. The CDR3 runs 15 residues. Germline CDR1 is LGHNA and CDR2 is YNFKEQ.